These 23 T cell receptor beta chains were all obtained from the same sample, sequenced in a study of identical twins. TCRdb ran MiXCR on the 5' RACE reads and lists one entry per CDR3 protein. This sample yields 1.5 million to 2 million distinct CDR3 sequences, of which under 35% are seen a single time; about 0.25% belongs to the top ten. Sequencing used cord blood. These receptors originate from a newborn girl in good health.

This clonotype has only a few counts. The chain links TRBV3-1 to TRBJ2-1; D gene uncertain. CDR3 length: 16 amino acids. Germline assignment: CDR1 LGHDT and CDR2 YNNKEL (reference sequence). Trimming pared 2 bases from V and 5 bases from J, leaving 16 bases between. CDR3 residues: CASSQNLPWADNEQFF. The CDR3 nucleotides read TGTGCCAGCAGCCAAAACCTACCTTGGGCGGACAATGAGCAGTTCTTC.

The chain is built from TRBV20-1 and TRBJ1-5; a weak D match, TRBD1 (5 bases). The V gene lost 0 bases and the J gene lost 6 bases, with 6 bases spanning the gap. This CDR3 region has 12 residues. In germline, CDR1 is DFQATT, CDR2 SNEGSKA (reference sequence). CDR3 sequence (DNA): TGCAGTGCTAGAGACAGGGTTCAGCCCCAGCATTTT. Translating it yields CSARDRVQPQHF.

The CDR3 loop is CASTGGPGEYTDTQYF. In DNA form, the CDR3 reads TGTGCCAGCACCGGAGGTCCGGGGGAGTACACAGATACGCAGTATTTT. The rearrangement uses TRBV6-1 and TRBJ2-3; tentatively, D is TRBD2 (6 bases). This CDR3 contains 16 residues. Trimming stripped 7 bases from V and 2 bases from J, with 19 bases between. Germline V gives CDR1 MNHNS, CDR2 SASEGT.

This clonotype was counted many times. The rearrangement uses TRBV28 and TRBJ1-4; no reliable D call. Germline CDR1 MDHEN, CDR2 SYDVKM. V lost 5 bases and J lost 0, with 1 base in between. This CDR3 is built from 12 residues. CDR3 amino acids: CASSATNEKLFF. Written as DNA, the CDR3 is TGTGCCAGCAGTGCAACTAATGAAAAACTGTTTTTT.

The genes are TRBV4-2 and TRBJ2-3; possible D gene TRBD2, 6 bases. The CDR3 has 15 amino acids. The germline CDR1 and CDR2 sequences are LGHNA and YNFKEQ. The V gene lost 1 base and the J gene lost 6 bases, with 14 bases spanning the gap. The CDR3 DNA follows: TGTGCCAGCAGCCAAGGGGCGGGGTCTCGGGATACGCAGTATTTT. Its protein is CASSQGAGSRDTQYF.

This chain links TRBV11-2 with TRBJ2-7; 8 bases are a match to TRBD2. The J call is uncertain, as TRBJ2-5 better fits the DNA end. The CDR3 contains 15 residues. Germline values: CDR1 SGHAT, CDR2 FQNNGV. CDR3 sequence (DNA): TGTGCCAGCAGCTTTGTAAAGCGGGAGACCGGGACCCAGTACTTC. It specifies CASSFVKRETGTQYF.

The chain recombines TRBV30 with TRBJ1-6; D not resolved. V was cut by 0 bases and J by 7 bases, with 10 bases left in between. The CDR3 spans 14 residues. Germline CDR1 GTSNPN, CDR2 SVGIG (reference sequence). CDR3 sequence (DNA): TGTGCCTGGAGTGTACGGAGGAAGAATTCACCCCTCCACTTT. Its translation is CAWSVRRKNSPLHF.

This clonotype was detected only a few times. The rearrangement uses TRBV20-1 and TRBJ2-7, with 8 positions matching TRBD2. CDR1 and CDR2 from the germline V gene are DFQATT and SNEGSKA (reference sequence). The V segment lost 1 base and the J segment 7 bases; nucleotides outside the gene matches: 12. The CDR3 sequence is 15 residues long. The CDR3 DNA follows: TGCAGTGCTAGAGTGGGAACTAGCGGCCCCAATGAGCAGTACTTC. Translated: CSARVGTSGPNEQYF.

The chain recombines TRBV18 with TRBJ2-2; tentatively, D is TRBD1 (7 bases). The CDR3 runs 16 residues. Germline V gene sequence: CDR1 KGHSH, CDR2 LQKENI. V was shortened by 8 bases and J by 0 bases, with 16 bases between the two germline ends. The CDR3 reads CASAYQGGTNTGELFF. The CDR3 nucleotides are TGTGCCAGCGCCTACCAGGGGGGAACGAACACCGGGGAGCTGTTTTTT.

This clonotype has only a few counts. The chain couples TRBV10-3 to TRBJ2-3; the D gene is possibly TRBD1 (6 bases). CDR1 is ENHRY and CDR2 is SYGVKD in the germline V gene. Trimming cost V 7 bases and J 2 bases, with 16 bases left between them. CDR3 length equals 15 residues. CDR3 in DNA: TGTGCCATCAAAGCAGGGGTGTACTTCACAGATACGCAGTATTTT. Its translation: CAIKAGVYFTDTQYF.

This rearrangement joins TRBV11-1 to TRBJ1-2; no definite D call. Trimming shortened V by 4 bases and J by 4 bases, and 19 bases separated the two germline ends. Germline V gene data show CDR1 as SGHAT and CDR2 as FQDESV (reference sequence). This CDR3 contains 16 residues. CDR3 in DNA: TGTGCCAGCAGCTCCTCCAAGGGCCCCTCTTTCTATGGCTACACCTTC. This sequence encodes CASSSSKGPSFYGYTF.

This clonotype was detected a few times. The rearrangement links TRBV16 to TRBJ1-2; no clear D. Trimming took 4 bases from V and 8 from J, leaving 17 bases between them. The CDR3 totals 14 residues. Germline assignment: CDR1 KGHSY and CDR2 FQNENV. The CDR3 nucleotides are TGTGCCAGCAGCCCTTGGCCGTCGGCCGAGGGCTACACCTTC. Encoded protein: CASSPWPSAEGYTF.

This clonotype showed up just a few times. The chain carries TRBV21-1 and TRBJ1-1; the D call of TRBD1 is as the table states it, not checked on the DNA. TRBV21-1 is designated a pseudogene. The CDR3 is made up of 12 amino acids. CDR3 in DNA: TGTGCCAGCAGCGAGGACAGAGTTCGACCTTTCTTT. It codes for CASSEDRVRPFF.

The J gene is TRBJ1-2, the V gene TRBV7-9; no firm D call. Trimming shortened V by 1 base and J by 4 bases, and 10 bases separated the two germline ends. CDR3 length: 14 amino acids. From germline, CDR1 is SEHNR and CDR2 FQNEAQ (reference sequence). CDR3 loop: CASSLGPIGYGYTF. For the CDR3, the DNA is TGTGCCAGCAGCTTAGGTCCGATCGGCTATGGCTACACCTTC.

This clonotype was detected once. The chain recombines TRBV20-1 with TRBJ2-3; 9 bases are shared with TRBD2. The V gene end was trimmed by 0 bases and the J gene end by 4 bases; junction bases not matched to a gene: 8. Germline CDR1 DFQATT, CDR2 SNEGSKA (reference sequence). CDR3 length: 16 residues. The CDR3 loop reads CSARDRRLAGSDTQYF. CDR3 in DNA: TGCAGTGCTAGAGATCGGCGTCTAGCGGGGTCAGATACGCAGTATTTT.

A single count supports this clonotype. The genes are TRBV24-1 and TRBJ1-5; TRBD1 aligns across 8 bases. The ends lost 5 bases at V and 5 bases at J; junction bases unmatched: 4. Germline V gene data show CDR1 as KGHDR and CDR2 as SFDVKD. CDR3 size: 14 residues. The CDR3 DNA is TGTGCCACCAGTGGCGGGACAGGATATCAGCCCCAGCATTTT. Its protein is CATSGGTGYQPQHF.

The chain has TRBV20-1 and TRBJ1-2; the D gene is possibly TRBD1 (5 bases). CDR1 is DFQATT and CDR2 is SNEGSKA in the germline V gene (reference sequence). The CDR3 loop spans 12 amino acids. The V gene lost 0 bases and the J gene lost 4 bases, with 6 bases spanning the gap. The CDR3 DNA is TGCAGTGCTAGAGATGGGGCCTATGGCTACACCTTC. This sequence encodes CSARDGAYGYTF.

The chain employs TRBV30 and TRBJ1-1, with D unclear. CDR1 is GTSNPN, CDR2 SVGIG, per germline (reference sequence). The V and J ends lost 1 base and 8 bases respectively, with 20 bases between them. The CDR3 is 15 residues long. The CDR3 nucleotides read TGTGCCTGGAGTGGGTCGCCAGCCCCGATGTACGAAGCTTTCTTT. Its translation: CAWSGSPAPMYEAFF. Looking up the rest from reference TRBV30 and TRBJ1-1 gives the full variable domain: SQTIHQWPATLVQPVGSPLSLECTVEGTSNPNLYWYRQAAGRGLQLLFYSVGIGQISSEVPQNLSASRPQDRQFILSSKKLLLSDSGFYLCAWSGSPAPMYEAFFGQGTRLTVV.

This rearrangement joins TRBV4-1 to TRBJ1-5, with TRBD1 as a possible D gene (6 bases). V was clipped by 3 bases and J by 3 bases, with 12 bases between them. The CDR3 sequence is 15 residues long. Germline assignment: CDR1 MGHRA and CDR2 YSYEKL. Here the CDR3 DNA reads TGCGCCAGCAGCCACCCGGGACAATACAATCAGCCCCAGCATTTT. Translated, it gives CASSHPGQYNQPQHF.

The V and J genes are TRBV2 and TRBJ2-5; 15 bases are a match to TRBD2. The CDR3 covers 18 residues. V lost 6 bases to trimming and J lost 0 bases; unmatched junction nucleotides: 8. CDR1 and CDR2 from the germline V gene are SNHLY and FYNNEI. The CDR3 nucleotides are TGTGCCAGCAGAGGAAGGACTAGCGGGGGGGGAAACCAAGAGACCCAGTACTTC. Translating it yields CASRGRTSGGGNQETQYF.

The chain recombines TRBV11-2 with TRBJ2-1; 7 bases are a match to TRBD2. The CDR3 consists of 19 residues. Germline values: CDR1 SGHAT, CDR2 FQNNGV. Losses at the gene ends were 0 bases for V and 0 bases for J; bases not matched to a gene: 11. The CDR3 protein is CASSLDAPLARSSYNEQFF. CDR3 DNA: TGTGCCAGCAGCTTAGACGCCCCACTAGCGCGGAGCTCCTACAATGAGCAGTTCTTC.

The chain combines TRBV5-6 with TRBJ2-1; TRBD2 matches 11 bases. From germline, CDR1 is SGHDT and CDR2 YYEEEE. V lost 4 bases, J lost 5 bases, and 11 bases stayed unmatched. This CDR3 is 17 amino acids long. In DNA, the CDR3 is TGTGCCAGCAGCCTTAGGTTTGAGGGACTAGCGGACAATGAGCAGTTCTTC. This translates into CASSLRFEGLADNEQFF.

The chain uses TRBV12-3 or TRBV12-4 and TRBJ2-1, with 10 bases identical to TRBD2. The junction had 6 bases not matched to a gene; V was cut back by 4 bases and J by 6 bases. The length of the CDR3 is 15 residues. CDR3 sequence: CASSSLAGASNEQFF. In DNA, the CDR3 is TGTGCCAGCAGTTCCCTAGCGGGGGCATCCAATGAGCAGTTCTTC.